The 4 T cell receptor beta chains below were found in one sample sequenced in a study of cytomegalovirus exposure and HLA in healthy donors. PCR was performed using 60 Vbeta and 13 Jbeta primers. Only in-frame clones appear in the TCRdb table, and some are missing; sequencing was by immunoSEQ multiplex PCR. The profile shows about 120,000 clones, 60% to 85% of them singletons. Sequencing input: PBMCs. The receptors derive from a woman in her thirties or forties in good health and CMV-seropositive.

V is TRBV7-2 and J is TRBJ2-5, with a weak D call TRBD2 (7 bases). Germline CDR1 reads SGHTA; CDR2 reads FQGNSA. V was shortened by 3 bases and J by 2 bases, with 10 bases between the two germline ends. The CDR3 sequence is 14 residues long. Here the CDR3 reads CASSFGGRQETQYF. The CDR3 DNA reads as TGTGCCAGCAGCTTCGGGGGGCGGCAAGAGACCCAGTACTTC.

This clone occurred once. The chain employs TRBV13 and TRBJ2-2, with TRBD1 identical over 10 bases. V was pared by 5 bases and J by 5 bases, with 5 bases of the junction left unmatched. In germline, CDR1 is PRHDT, CDR2 FYEKMQ (reference sequence). The CDR3 is 15 residues long. The CDR3 loop is CASSGGQGRTGELFF. DNA for the CDR3: TGTGCCAGCAGCGGGGGACAGGGGAGGACCGGGGAGCTGTTTTTT.

The chain joins TRBV2 to TRBJ1-2; no clear D gene. The CDR3 has 13 amino acids. V was trimmed by 4 bases and J by 3 bases, leaving 9 bases between them. Germline V gene lookup returns CDR1 SNHLY and CDR2 FYNNEI. The DNA for the CDR3 is TGTGCCAGCAGTGGCCAGTTGGACTATGGCTACACCTTC. Residues: CASSGQLDYGYTF. Variable domain in full (rest from reference TRBV2 and TRBJ1-2): EPEVTQTPSHQVTQMGQEVILRCVPISNHLYFYWYRQILGQKVEFLVSFYNNEISEKSEIFDDQFSVERPDGSNFTLKIRSTKLEDSAMYFCASSGQLDYGYTFGSGTRLTVV.

This sequence joins TRBV5-1 and TRBJ2-1, with a weak D call TRBD1 (5 bases). The CDR3 is 15 amino acids. V lost 0 bases to trimming and J lost 0 bases, with 7 bases between them. Germline V gene sequence: CDR1 SGHRS, CDR2 YFSETQ. CDR3 sequence: CASSLVTGSYNEQFF. The CDR3 DNA sequence: TGCGCCAGCAGCTTGGTTACAGGCTCCTACAATGAGCAGTTCTTC. Supplemented by reference TRBV5-1 and TRBJ2-1, the full variable domain reads KAGVTQTPRYLIKTRGQQVTLSCSPISGHRSVSWYQQTPGQGLQFLFEYFSETQRNKGNFPGRFSGRQFSNSRSEMNVSTLELGDSALYLCASSLVTGSYNEQFFGPGTRLTVL.